Sequencing of this T cell receptor beta chain was carried out in a study of T-cell memory formation after mild COVID-19. Study-level information: Clusters were largely donor specific.

Germline V gene sequence: CDR1 MNHEY, CDR2 SVGEGT. This CDR3 contains 12 residues. The V and J ends lost 7 bases and 9 bases respectively, with 10 bases between them. Comments on this clonotype: Its specificity is unknown.

Whole-study findings and limits: Day 15 to 85 contracting clones showed balanced CD4/CD8; later expanders leaned CD4+.

5'RACE primed from the constant segment yielded TCR alpha and TCR beta cDNA libraries bearing sample barcodes and UMIs. In TCRdb, the 5' RACE reads were re-called with MiXCR into one record per CDR3 protein. The sample includes 160,000 or so distinct CDR3 sequences, 30% to 35% of them seen just once. The receptor was derived from an adult woman who had mild COVID-19 (a few samples of this study predate the infection). Cell type and time point are not known. Sequencing used PBMCs or a T cell subset sorted from them (not recorded which). The rearrangement uses TRBV6-2 or TRBV6-3 and TRBJ1-6; possibly TRBD1 for D (5 bases). CDR3 coding DNA: TGTGCCAGCACCAGGGAGGCTTCACCCCTCCACTTT. Amino acid sequence: CASTREASPLHF.